This is a list of T cell receptor beta chains from one sample in a study of graft-versus-host responses after intestinal transplantation. Repertoires were generated with immunoSEQ multiplex PCR, while TCRdb's copy carries only in-frame clones and drops some. This sample has about 90,000 clones, with roughly 80% found just once. Their antigen targets remain unknown. The sample here was unstimulated CD4+ T cells sorted from spleen or lymph node cells, taken before intestinal transplant. All receptors derive from a human donor who received an intestinal transplant. The CDR3 runs from the conserved cysteine through the conserved F or W. The order of the fields is V gene, J gene, D gene, clone size, CDR3 DNA, CDR3 protein. A D gene is named only where the DNA matches it firmly. Only part of the rows carry a size: once, few, many, or a class if the clone is expanded.

TRBV28	TRBJ2-6	NA	NA	TGTGCCAGCAGCCACAGGCTTGCGGCCAACGTCCTGACTTTC	CASSHRLAANVLTF
TRBV28	TRBJ1-2	TRBD1	NA	TGTGCCAGCAGTTTATGGACGACAGGGGGCAATGGCTACACCTTC	CASSLWTTGGNGYTF
TRBV5-6	TRBJ2-5	NA	few	TGTGCCAGCAGTCCGGCACGGGTCGGAGAGACCCAGTACTTC	CASSPARVGETQYF
TRBV9	TRBJ2-5	TRBD2	NA	TGTGCCAGCAGCCTGGGGACTAGCGGACCCCAAGAGACCCAGTACTTC	CASSLGTSGPQETQYF
TRBV2	TRBJ1-5	TRBD1	NA	TGTGCCAGCAGGTCCCGACAGGGCAACAATCAGCCCCAGCATTTT	CASRSRQGNNQPQHF
TRBV6-1	TRBJ1-1	NA	NA	TGTGCCAGCAGAAAGACGGAGGTTCAGAACACTGAAGCTTTCTTT	CASRKTEVQNTEAFF
TRBV28	TRBJ1-5	NA	NA	TGTGCCAGCAGGAATTCGGGAGGCTGGGGGCCCCAGCATTTT	CASRNSGGWGPQHF
TRBV11-3	TRBJ2-7	NA	NA	TGTGCCAGCAGCTTAGAAGAGGGCTACGAGCAGTACTTC	CASSLEEGYEQYF
TRBV6-6	TRBJ1-5	TRBD1	NA	TGTGCCAGCATCCTTCGACAGGGCCGAAATCAGCCCCAGCATTTT	CASILRQGRNQPQHF
TRBV7-9	TRBJ1-3	NA	NA	TGTGCCAGCAGCTTATCCGGACAATCTGGAAACACCATATATTTT	CASSLSGQSGNTIYF
TRBV6-5	TRBJ1-2	TRBD1	NA	TGTGCCAGCAGTTACGGGACGGGACAGGGAAGCTACACCTTC	CASSYGTGQGSYTF
TRBV2	TRBJ2-3	TRBD1	NA	TGTGCCAGCGGGGGACAGCTTAACACAGATACGCAGTATTTT	CASGGQLNTDTQYF
TRBV7-3	TRBJ2-3	NA	NA	TGTGCCAGCAGTTTTGCCCAGGTCACAGATACGCAGTATTTT	CASSFAQVTDTQYF
TRBV6-5	TRBJ1-5	TRBD1	NA	TGTGCCAGCAGTTACCGGACAGGGAGGGATCAGCCCCAGCATTTT	CASSYRTGRDQPQHF
TRBV19	TRBJ1-2	NA	NA	TGTGCCAGTAGTATCGGCGGGGAAGTCTATGGCTACACCTTC	CASSIGGEVYGYTF
TRBV7-7	TRBJ2-3	TRBD2	NA	TGTGCTAGCAGCTTAGGAGCGGGGGCAGATACGCAGTATTTT	CASSLGAGADTQYF
TRBV23-1	TRBJ1-2	NA	NA	TGCGCCAGCAGTCATTGGTCAACAGGGAACTATGGCTACACCTTC	CASSHWSTGNYGYTF
TRBV4-2	TRBJ2-5	NA	NA	TGTGCCAGCAGCCGTGAAGGGGGGGGAGTCCAAGAGACCCAGTACTTC	CASSREGGGVQETQYF
TRBV28	TRBJ2-7	NA	NA	TGTGCCAGCAGTTCCCCGCTGACAGGTCCCTACGAGCAGTACTTC	CASSSPLTGPYEQYF
TRBV7-3	TRBJ2-1	TRBD1	NA	TGTGCCAGCAGCTTTCTAGGACAGGGGACCGGGAGACCCTACAATGAGCAGTTCTTC	CASSFLGQGTGRPYNEQFF
TRBV11-3	TRBJ1-1	NA	NA	TGTGCCAGCAGTACAGGAGACACTGAAGCTTTCTTT	CASSTGDTEAFF
TRBV5-1	TRBJ2-1	NA	NA	TGCGCCAGCAGCGATCTGACTAGTAAAAGGGGACGTTTTAACAATGAGCAGTTCTTC	CASSDLTSKRGRFNNEQFF
TRBV28	TRBJ2-1	NA	NA	TGTGCCAGCAGCAACAGGTTCCGGCAGTTCTTC	CASSNRFRQFF
TRBV5-1	TRBJ1-1	NA	few	TGCGCCAGCAGCTTGGCACCAGACACCCTCACTGAAGCTTTCTTT	CASSLAPDTLTEAFF
TRBV15	TRBJ2-1	TRBD1	NA	TGTGCCACCAGAGGGACAGCCAATGAGCAGTTCTTC	CATRGTANEQFF
TRBV7-8	TRBJ1-3	TRBD1	NA	TGTGCCAGCAGCGCAACGATTGGGACAGCCTCTGGAAACACCATATATTTT	CASSATIGTASGNTIYF
TRBV9	TRBJ2-1	NA	NA	TGTGCCAGCAGCGTAGAAGCAGGGGGGAAGCAGTTCTTC	CASSVEAGGKQFF
TRBV5-1	TRBJ1-4	TRBD1	NA	TGCGCCAGCAGCCGGGAGCAGGGGGTAGAGGAAAAACTGTTTTTT	CASSREQGVEEKLFF
TRBV7-9	TRBJ2-1	TRBD2	NA	TGTGCCAGCAGCCAGTTTGTGGCGGGAGCTCACAATGAGCAGTTCTTC	CASSQFVAGAHNEQFF
TRBV27	TRBJ2-7	NA	once	TGTGCCAGCAGTTTATTGACGGGATGGGCGTACGAGCAGTACTTC	CASSLLTGWAYEQYF
TRBV2	TRBJ2-4	NA	NA	TGTGCCAGCAGTGAATGGGGCGCCGGAGCCAAAAACATTCAGTACTTC	CASSEWGAGAKNIQYF
TRBV10-3	TRBJ1-1	TRBD1	NA	TGTGCCATCAGTGACCCCAGACAGGGGATAAGGAACACTGAAGCTTTCTTT	CAISDPRQGIRNTEAFF
TRBV6-5	TRBJ1-5	TRBD1	once	TGTGCCAGCAGTTATGGACAGGGCATAAATCAGCCCCAGCATTTT	CASSYGQGINQPQHF
TRBV6-6	TRBJ1-4	NA	NA	TGTGCCAGCAGCCCCCCCATTAATGAAAAACTGTTTTTT	CASSPPINEKLFF
TRBV5-4	TRBJ2-1	TRBD2	NA	TGTGCCAGCAGCCCCGAAGCTAGCGGGAGGACCTACAATGAGCAGTTCTTC	CASSPEASGRTYNEQFF
TRBV6-1	TRBJ1-2	TRBD1	NA	TGTGCCAGCAATAACAACAGGGGGCGAGGGTATGGCTACACCTTC	CASNNNRGRGYGYTF
TRBV20-1	TRBJ1-2	NA	NA	TGCAGTGCGAGAACAGGGTATGGCTACACCTTC	CSARTGYGYTF
TRBV7-9	TRBJ2-5	NA	NA	TGTGCCAGCAGCACCCGAATGGGGCGTTCAGAGACCCAGTACTTC	CASSTRMGRSETQYF